What follows describes a single T cell receptor beta chain. Its antigen remains unidentified. The CDR3 carries no conserved terminal phenylalanine or tryptophan, so it likely arises from a read error. This record belongs to a study of blood T cells in healthy people across ages. Study conclusions and caveats: Observed TCR beta diversity showed a strong correlation with the percentage of naive T cells as measured by flow cytometry.

The germline V and J ends were trimmed by 2 bases and 7 bases, with 8 bases remaining between them. The CDR3 loop spans 13 amino acids. Germline values: CDR1 MNHEY, CDR2 SVGEGT. Individuals who donated were healthy Caucasians from Russia aged about 6 to 90. Per sample, extraction of total RNA gave at least 5.5 micrograms in every case. Using a J-beta primer mix together with a sample-barcoded 5' primer, a second PCR was run for roughly 7 to 12 cycles. TCRdb re-called the 5' RACE reads with MiXCR, one entry per CDR3 protein. This table holds 750,000 to 850,000 distinct CDR3 sequences, 20% to 30% found once. This same sample was also part of a study on T cells of mothers and their children. That source reports: cDNA was synthesized from all extracted RNA at approximately 1.5 ug per reaction.

The sequenced sample was blood. This chain links TRBV6-2 or TRBV6-3 with TRBJ2-2; no clear D gene. The TCR was taken from a boy between 10 and 17 years old in good health. The CDR3 is CASSYGAVGELFL. The DNA of the CDR3 is TGTGCCAGCAGTTACGGTGCTGTCGGGGAGCTGTTTTTA.